Listed below are T cell receptor delta chains from one sample, sequenced in a study of Vδ1+ human thymocytes. TCRdb re-called clones from the multiplex PCR reads using CATT. The sample shows roughly 76,000 delta-chain clones, around 32% of them seen only once. The material sequenced was Vdelta1+ gamma-delta thymocytes from the thymus. These receptors all come from a boy under two years old who had congenital heart surgery. CDR3s include the opening cysteine and the closing phenylalanine or tryptophan. The D gene is left open where the match is weak. Size is omitted from some rows. Given values are once, few, many or a class for expanded clones.

>TRDV1|TRDJ1|few|TRDD3
TGTGCTCTTGGGGAAAACCCCCAGTACTGGGGGATAGCCCCCGATAAACTCATCTTT
CALGENPQYWGIAPDKLIF
>TRDV1|TRDJ1|few|.
TGTGCTCTTGGGATTTTACAAGTACCCCGGCTGGGGAAAGCAGCCCTGTACACCGATAAACTCATCTTT
CALGILQVPRLGKAALYTDKLIF
>TRDV1|TRDJ1|.|TRDD3
TGTGCTCTTGGGTTCCCCCGGGAGAGTCTGGGGGACCACACCGATAAACTCATCTTT
CALGFPRESLGDHTDKLIF
>TRDV1|TRDJ1|.|.
TGTGCTCTTGGGGAGCCGGGGTTACGTCGCGGGGGCTCGTACACCGATAAACTCATCTTT
CALGEPGLRRGGSYTDKLIF
>TRDV1|TRDJ1|few|TRDD3
TGTGCTCTTGGGGAAGCCCCCGACGAACCTCACTCCCTCTCGGGTACTGGGGGCTTGTACACCGATAAACTCATCTTT
CALGEAPDEPHSLSGTGGLYTDKLIF
>TRDV1|TRDJ1|.|TRDD2
TGTGCTCTTGGGGAACTCTCTCTTCCTACGAGGGGTCTGGGCGGCACCGATAAACTCATCTTT
CALGELSLPTRGLGGTDKLIF
>TRDV1|TRDJ1|.|.
TGTGCTCTTGGGGAACTATCCGAACGAAGGATAAGGAGAACTGGAGAAAAACTAACCGATAAACTCATCTTT
CALGELSERRIRRTGEKLTDKLIF
>TRDV1|TRDJ1|.|.
TGTGCTCTTGGGGCCTTGTTCCTTCGTGGAGAACGGCGGCCCCACACCGATAAACTCATCTTT
CALGALFLRGERRPHTDKLIF
>TRDV1|TRDJ1|.|.
TGTGCTCTTGGGGAACTGACTCCTACTAGTATGGGGGAGTACACCGATAAACTCATCTTT
CALGELTPTSMGEYTDKLIF
>TRDV1|TRDJ1|.|.
TGTGCTCTTGGGGGCCGTCCCGGATATGCGTACACCGATAAACTCATCTTT
CALGGRPGYAYTDKLIF
>TRDV1|TRDJ1|.|TRDD3
TGTGCTCTTGGGGAACCTAACCCCCCTCGTACTGGGGGATACTGGTACACCGATAAACTCATCTTT
CALGEPNPPRTGGYWYTDKLIF